The 13 T cell receptor beta chains presented below share a single source sample, sequenced in a study of T cell repertoires in cytomegalovirus infection. Each CDR3 protein gets one entry after TCRdb re-called the reads with MiXCR. This sample has approximately 630,000 distinct CDR3 sequences; roughly a quarter occur once, and the top ten carry less than 9.5%. Sequencing used CD8+ T cells from PBMCs. These TCRs come from a human donor in good health (CMV status not recorded). Some clones in this sample may be carry-over from other donors' samples.

The chain carries TRBV6-5 and TRBJ1-5; D is perhaps TRBD1 (5 bases). The germline V gene encodes CDR1 MNHEY and CDR2 SVGAGI. V was cut by 0 bases and J by 10 bases, with 16 bases left in between. This CDR3 is built from 15 residues. The CDR3 region has the DNA TGTGCCAGCAGTTACTCCTCGCAGGGCACGGCCCCCCAGCATTTT. Its translation is CASSYSSQGTAPQHF.

Worth noting for this clonotype: Germline is not matched at one junction end, which may reflect a read error. This rearrangement joins TRBV7-8 to TRBJ2-7; TRBD1 aligns across 8 bases. Germline-derived CDR1 and CDR2 are SGHVS and FQNEAQ. The CDR3 is made up of 13 amino acids. The CDR3 spells CVSSPGGTYEQYF. CDR3 nucleotide sequence: TGTGTCAGCAGCCCAGGGGGCACCTACGAGCAGTACTTC. The entire variable domain, with the rest obtained from reference TRBV7-8 and TRBJ2-7, is as follows: GAGVSQSPRYKVAKRGQDVALRCDPISGHVSLFWYQQALGQGPEFLTYFQNEAQLDKSGLPSDRFFAERPEGSVSTLKIQRTQQEDSAVYLCVSSPGGTYEQYFGPGTRLTVT.

As to this clonotype: A much larger clone is a single base away; this may be a read error. The genes are TRBV7-3 and TRBJ1-1; D gene ambiguous. Germline V gene data show CDR1 as SGHTA and CDR2 as FQGTGA. Trimming removed 2 bases from V and 4 bases from J, with 11 bases in between. The CDR3 length is 14 residues. The CDR3 region is CASSLEVRLTEAFF. The CDR3 DNA is TGTGCCAGCAGCTTAGAGGTCAGGCTCACTGAAGCTTTCTTT.

There are many counts of this clonotype. The chain has TRBV7-8 and TRBJ2-3; a possible D gene is TRBD1 (6 bases). Germline V gene lookup returns CDR1 SGHVS and CDR2 FQNEAQ. V dropped 4 bases and J dropped 6 bases, with 23 bases sitting between them. There are 17 residues in the CDR3. CDR3 in amino acids: CASSSRVRDTPVDTQYF. The CDR3 coding sequence is TGTGCCAGCAGCTCGAGGGTCCGGGACACCCCTGTGGATACGCAGTATTTT.

This chain links TRBV18 with TRBJ2-7; D is unresolved. The V end was cut by 0 bases, the J end by 0 bases, with 6 bases between. Germline V CDR1 and CDR2: KGHSH, LQKENI. The CDR3 has 14 amino acids. The CDR3 region has the DNA TGTGCCAGCTCACCACCCACAGACTCCTACGAGCAGTACTTC. Translating gives CASSPPTDSYEQYF.

This sequence joins TRBV7-9 and TRBJ2-2; D not certain. Germline assignment: CDR1 SEHNR and CDR2 FQNEAQ (reference sequence). V lost 10 bases to trimming and J lost 6 bases, with 6 bases between them. This CDR3 spans 10 amino acids. The DNA for the CDR3 is TGTGCCATCCCCGCCGGGGAGCTGTTTTTT. Its translation: CAIPAGELFF.

This clonotype was counted between two and nine times. V is TRBV28 and J is TRBJ1-1; tentatively, D is TRBD1 (5 bases). The CDR3 is made up of 15 amino acids. Germline assignment: CDR1 MDHEN and CDR2 SYDVKM. Trimming shortened V by 6 bases and J by 4 bases, and 18 bases separated the two germline ends. The CDR3 spells CASSRRGGKGTEAFF. The CDR3 nucleotides are TGTGCCAGCAGCCGTCGCGGGGGGAAGGGCACTGAAGCTTTCTTT.

V is TRBV20-1 and J is TRBJ2-7, with D possibly matching TRBD2 (5 bases). The V and J ends lost 0 bases and 1 base respectively, with 13 bases between them. The germline gives CDR1 DFQATT, CDR2 SNEGSKA (reference sequence). The CDR3 sequence is 15 residues long. CDR3 amino acids: CSARDSSVSSYEQYF. CDR3 sequence (DNA): TGCAGTGCTAGAGATAGTAGCGTTTCATCCTACGAGCAGTACTTC.

The CDR3 sequence: CASSSPRVEGPTQYF. Here the CDR3 DNA reads TGTGCCAGCAGCTCGCCTAGGGTAGAGGGGCCTACGCAGTATTTT. The V gene is TRBV7-8, the J gene TRBJ2-3; D assignment may be TRBD1 or TRBD2 (5 bases each). Germline V gives CDR1 SGHVS, CDR2 FQNEAQ. This CDR3 spans 15 amino acids. With 4 bases removed from V and 8 bases from J, the gap between germline ends came to 19 bases.

This clonotype was seen at least ten times. The V call is TRBV7-2, the J call TRBJ1-1, with 8 positions matching TRBD1. CDR3 length equals 12 residues. CDR1 and CDR2 from the germline V gene are SGHTA and FQGNSA. After removal of 7 bases from V and 8 bases from J, the junction contained 6 bases not matched to a gene. The DNA for the CDR3 is TGTGCCAGCAATCTAGGACAGGGCGAAGCTTTCTTT. Translating gives CASNLGQGEAFF.

This clonotype was observed a few times. The chain recombines TRBV12-5 with TRBJ2-2; possibly TRBD1 or TRBD2 for D (5 bases each). Trimming took 3 bases from V and 6 from J, leaving 20 bases between them. This CDR3 is 17 amino acids long. From germline, CDR1 is LGHNT and CDR2 FRNRAP. As DNA, the CDR3 is TGTGCTAGTGGTTTCGGAACTGAGACAGAGGGCCCCGGGGAGCTGTTTTTT. This translates into CASGFGTETEGPGELFF.

This clonotype was counted ten times or more. The gene calls are TRBV7-2 and TRBJ2-3; D possibly corresponds to TRBD2 (6 bases). Germline assignment: CDR1 SGHTA and CDR2 FQGNSA. This CDR3 is 15 amino acids long. The V end lost 3 bases, the J end lost 2 bases, and 12 bases lay between the germline ends. The CDR3 bases are TGTGCCAGCAGCTTCAAACCGGGACTCACAGATACGCAGTATTTT. Translated: CASSFKPGLTDTQYF.

This CDR3 reads CASSPMTGYTGELFF. CDR3 nucleotide sequence: TGTGCCAGCAGCCCGATGACAGGGTACACCGGGGAGCTGTTTTTT. The chain links TRBV7-9 to TRBJ2-2, with 7 bases identical to TRBD1. V was pared by 5 bases and J by 3 bases, with 6 bases of the junction left unmatched. CDR3 length equals 15 residues. Germline-derived CDR1 and CDR2 are SEHNR and FQNEAQ (reference sequence).